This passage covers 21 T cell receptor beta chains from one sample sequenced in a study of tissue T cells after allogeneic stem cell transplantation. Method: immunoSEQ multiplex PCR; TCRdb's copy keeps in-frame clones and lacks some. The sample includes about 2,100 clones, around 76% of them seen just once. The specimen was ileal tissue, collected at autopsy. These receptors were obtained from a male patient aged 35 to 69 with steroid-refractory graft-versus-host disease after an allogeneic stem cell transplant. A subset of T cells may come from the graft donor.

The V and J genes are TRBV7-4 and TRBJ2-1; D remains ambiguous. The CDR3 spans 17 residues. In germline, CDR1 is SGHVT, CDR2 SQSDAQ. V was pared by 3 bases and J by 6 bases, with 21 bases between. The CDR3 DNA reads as TGTGCCAGCAGCTTTTCCCTCAGGCCGACGCGGACCAATGAGCAGTTCTTC. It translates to CASSFSLRPTRTNEQFF.

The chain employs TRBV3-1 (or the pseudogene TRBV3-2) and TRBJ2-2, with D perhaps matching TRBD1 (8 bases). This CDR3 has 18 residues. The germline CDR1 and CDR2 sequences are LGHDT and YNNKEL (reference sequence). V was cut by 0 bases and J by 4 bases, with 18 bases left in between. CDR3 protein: CASSQDLRGTGGTGELFF. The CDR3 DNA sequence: TGTGCCAGCAGCCAAGATCTGCGGGGGACAGGCGGCACCGGGGAGCTGTTTTTT.

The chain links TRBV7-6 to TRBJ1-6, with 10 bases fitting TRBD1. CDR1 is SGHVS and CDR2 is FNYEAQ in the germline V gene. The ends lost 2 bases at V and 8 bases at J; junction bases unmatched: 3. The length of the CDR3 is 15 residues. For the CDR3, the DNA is TGTGCCAGCAGCTTATACGGGACAGGGGATTCACCCCTCCACTTT. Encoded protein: CASSLYGTGDSPLHF.

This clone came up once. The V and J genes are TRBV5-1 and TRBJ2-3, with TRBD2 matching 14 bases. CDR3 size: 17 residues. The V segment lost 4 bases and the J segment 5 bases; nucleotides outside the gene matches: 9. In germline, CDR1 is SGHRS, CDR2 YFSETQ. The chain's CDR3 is CASSPGLAGGRGDTQYF. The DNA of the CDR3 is TGCGCCAGCAGCCCTGGACTAGCGGGGGGCCGGGGAGATACGCAGTATTTT.

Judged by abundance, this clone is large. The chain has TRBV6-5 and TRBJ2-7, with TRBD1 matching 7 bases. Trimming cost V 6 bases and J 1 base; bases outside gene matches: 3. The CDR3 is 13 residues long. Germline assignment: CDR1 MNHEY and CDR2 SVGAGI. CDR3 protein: CASRVTGSYEQYF. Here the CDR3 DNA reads TGTGCCAGCAGGGTGACAGGGTCCTACGAGCAGTACTTC.

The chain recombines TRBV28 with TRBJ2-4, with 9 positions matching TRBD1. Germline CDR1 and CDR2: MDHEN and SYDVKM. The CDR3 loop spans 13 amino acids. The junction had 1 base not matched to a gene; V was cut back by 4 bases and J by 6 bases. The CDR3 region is CASSWGQGNIQYF. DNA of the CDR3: TGTGCCAGCAGTTGGGGACAGGGAAACATTCAGTACTTC.

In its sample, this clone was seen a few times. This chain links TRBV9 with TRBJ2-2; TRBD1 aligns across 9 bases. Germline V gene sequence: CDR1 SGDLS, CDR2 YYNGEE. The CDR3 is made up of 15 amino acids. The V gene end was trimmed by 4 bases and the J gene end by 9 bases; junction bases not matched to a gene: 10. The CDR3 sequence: CASSTLGQGLRELFF. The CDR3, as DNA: TGTGCCAGCAGCACCTTGGGACAGGGTTTAAGGGAGCTGTTTTTT.

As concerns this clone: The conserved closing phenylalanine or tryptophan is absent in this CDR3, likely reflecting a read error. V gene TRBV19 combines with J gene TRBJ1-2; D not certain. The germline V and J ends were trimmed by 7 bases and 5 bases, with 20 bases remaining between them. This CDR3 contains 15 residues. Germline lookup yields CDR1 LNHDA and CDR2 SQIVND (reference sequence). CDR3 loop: CASNSVITARYGYTL. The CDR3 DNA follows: TGTGCCAGTAATTCAGTAATAACGGCGCGTTATGGCTACACCCTC.

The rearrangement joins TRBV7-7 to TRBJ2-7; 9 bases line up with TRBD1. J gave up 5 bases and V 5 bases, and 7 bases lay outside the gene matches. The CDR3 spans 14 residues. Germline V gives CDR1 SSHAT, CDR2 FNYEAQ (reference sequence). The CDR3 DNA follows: TGTGCCAGCAGCCGAGGACAGGGGAGGCACGAGCAGTACTTC. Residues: CASSRGQGRHEQYF.

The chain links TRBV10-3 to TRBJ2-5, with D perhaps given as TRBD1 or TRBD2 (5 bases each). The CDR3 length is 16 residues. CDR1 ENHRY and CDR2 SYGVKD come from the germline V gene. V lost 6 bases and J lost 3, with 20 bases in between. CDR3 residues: CAISDGADTREETQYF. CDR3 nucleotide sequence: TGTGCCATCAGCGACGGGGCCGACACCAGGGAAGAGACCCAGTACTTC.

CDR3 residues: CASSIRGSDGQPQHF. CDR3 nucleotide sequence: TGTGCCAGTAGTATAAGAGGGAGCGACGGACAGCCCCAGCATTTT. This chain uses TRBV19 with TRBJ1-5; D gene ambiguous. The V end was cut by 2 bases, the J end by 7 bases, with 15 bases between. The CDR3 is 15 residues long. The V gene's germline CDR1 is LNHDA and CDR2 SQIVND (reference sequence).

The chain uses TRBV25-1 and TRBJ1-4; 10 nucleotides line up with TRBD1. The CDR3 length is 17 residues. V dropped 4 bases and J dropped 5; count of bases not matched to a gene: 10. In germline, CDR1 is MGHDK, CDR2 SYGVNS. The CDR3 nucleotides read TGTGCCAGCAGTGCCCACCTGGAGGACAGGGGGAATGAAAAACTGTTTTTT. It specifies CASSAHLEDRGNEKLFF.

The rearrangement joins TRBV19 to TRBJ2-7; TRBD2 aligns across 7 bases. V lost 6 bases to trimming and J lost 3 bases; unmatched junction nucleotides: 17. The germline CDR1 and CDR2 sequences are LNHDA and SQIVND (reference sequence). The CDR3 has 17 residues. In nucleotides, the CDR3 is TGTGCCAGTAGAAGCGCGGGGGTCGGGGCGGGCCACTACGAGCAGTACTTC. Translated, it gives CASRSAGVGAGHYEQYF.

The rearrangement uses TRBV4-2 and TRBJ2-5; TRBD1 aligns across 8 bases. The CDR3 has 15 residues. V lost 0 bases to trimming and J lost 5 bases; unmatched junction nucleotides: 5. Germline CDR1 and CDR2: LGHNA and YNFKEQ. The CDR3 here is CASSQDDRGGETQYF. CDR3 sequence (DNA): TGTGCCAGCAGCCAAGATGACAGGGGCGGGGAGACCCAGTACTTC.

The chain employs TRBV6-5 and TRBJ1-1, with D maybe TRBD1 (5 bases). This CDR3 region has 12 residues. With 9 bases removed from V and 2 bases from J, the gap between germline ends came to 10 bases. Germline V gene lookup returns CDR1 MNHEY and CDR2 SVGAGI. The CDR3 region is CASRQKNTEAFF. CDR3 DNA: TGTGCCAGTAGACAGAAAAACACTGAAGCTTTCTTT.

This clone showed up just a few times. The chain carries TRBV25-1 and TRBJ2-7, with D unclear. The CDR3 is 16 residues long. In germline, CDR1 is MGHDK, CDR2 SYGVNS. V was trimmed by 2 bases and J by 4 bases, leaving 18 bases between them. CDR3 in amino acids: CASSEGFAAVRYEQYF. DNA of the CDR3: TGTGCCAGCAGTGAAGGGTTCGCGGCAGTTCGGTACGAGCAGTACTTC.

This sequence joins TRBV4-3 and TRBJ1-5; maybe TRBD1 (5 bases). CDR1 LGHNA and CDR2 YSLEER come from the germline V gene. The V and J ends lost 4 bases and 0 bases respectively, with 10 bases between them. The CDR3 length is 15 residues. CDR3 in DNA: TGCGCCAGCAGCCCGGGACCAACTAGCAATCAGCCCCAGCATTTT. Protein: CASSPGPTSNQPQHF.

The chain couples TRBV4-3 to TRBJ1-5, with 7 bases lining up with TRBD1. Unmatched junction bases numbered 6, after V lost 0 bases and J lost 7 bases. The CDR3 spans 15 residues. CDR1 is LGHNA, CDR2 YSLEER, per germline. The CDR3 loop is CASSQDLTGSQPQHF. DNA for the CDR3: TGCGCCAGCAGCCAAGATTTGACAGGGTCCCAGCCCCAGCATTTT.

The CDR3 reads CASSLDVGNEQFF. Here the CDR3 DNA reads TGTGCCAGCAGCTTAGATGTCGGTAATGAGCAGTTCTTC. This chain links TRBV11-2 with TRBJ2-1; no clear D. Germline CDR1 reads SGHAT; CDR2 reads FQNNGV. The CDR3 consists of 13 residues. V gave up 0 bases and J gave up 7 bases, with 7 bases separating them.

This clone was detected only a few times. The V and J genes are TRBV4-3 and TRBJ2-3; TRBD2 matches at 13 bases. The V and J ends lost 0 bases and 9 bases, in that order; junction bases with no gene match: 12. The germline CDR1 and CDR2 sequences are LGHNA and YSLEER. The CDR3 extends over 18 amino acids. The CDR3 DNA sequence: TGCGCCAGCAGCCAAGAAACACTAGCGGGGGGGCCCTTGTCCACGCAGTATTTT. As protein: CASSQETLAGGPLSTQYF.

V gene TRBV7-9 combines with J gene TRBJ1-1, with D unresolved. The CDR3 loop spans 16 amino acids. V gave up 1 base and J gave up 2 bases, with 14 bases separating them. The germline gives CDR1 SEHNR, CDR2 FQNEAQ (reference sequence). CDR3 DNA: TGTGCCAGCAGCTTAGACTTTCTGAGCGGTAACACTGAAGCTTTCTTT. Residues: CASSLDFLSGNTEAFF. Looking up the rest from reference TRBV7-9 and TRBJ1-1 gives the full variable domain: DTGVSQNPRHKITKRGQNVTFRCDPISEHNRLYWYRQTLGQGPEFLTYFQNEAQLEKSRLLSDRFSAERPKGSFSTLEIQRTEQGDSAMYLCASSLDFLSGNTEAFFGQGTRLTVV.